This entry concerns a single T cell receptor beta chain. This CDR3 has 11 residues. Germline V gene data show CDR1 as SQVTM and CDR2 as ANQGSEA. Trimming at V came to 6 bases and at J to 4 bases, leaving 3 bases not matched to a gene. Molecular barcoding with unique molecular identifiers was used for the TCRbeta library. Using its own MiXCR run on the PCR reads, TCRdb lists one record per CDR3 protein. This sample has about 610,000 distinct CDR3 sequences, with 8% to 11% found just once. This sample was taken from a study of T-cell reconstitution after alpha-beta-depleted transplantation in children. The chain links TRBV29-1 to TRBJ2-7, with 7 bases matching TRBD1. Material: PBMCs from the stem cell graft donor, obtained from the stem cell graft. The TCR comes from a human donor who donated a stem cell graft to a child with acute myeloid leukemia. DNA for the CDR3: TGCAGCGTCCACAGGGGATACGAGCAGTACTTC. The encoded protein is CSVHRGYEQYF.